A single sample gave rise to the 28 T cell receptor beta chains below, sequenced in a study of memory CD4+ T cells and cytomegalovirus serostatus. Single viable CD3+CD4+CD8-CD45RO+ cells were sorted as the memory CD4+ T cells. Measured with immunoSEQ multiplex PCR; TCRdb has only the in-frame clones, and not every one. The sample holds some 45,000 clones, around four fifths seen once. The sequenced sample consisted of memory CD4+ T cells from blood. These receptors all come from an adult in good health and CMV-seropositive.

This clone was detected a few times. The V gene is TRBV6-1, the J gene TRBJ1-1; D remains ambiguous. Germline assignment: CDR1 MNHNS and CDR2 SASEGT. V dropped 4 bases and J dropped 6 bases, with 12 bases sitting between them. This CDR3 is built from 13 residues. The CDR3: CASSGSGRPEAFF. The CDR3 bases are TGTGCCAGCAGTGGGTCTGGACGCCCTGAAGCTTTCTTT.

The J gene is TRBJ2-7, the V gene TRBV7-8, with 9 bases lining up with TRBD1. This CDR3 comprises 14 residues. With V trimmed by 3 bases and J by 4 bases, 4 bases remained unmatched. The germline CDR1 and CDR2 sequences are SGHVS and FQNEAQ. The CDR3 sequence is CASSLGQGGYEQYF. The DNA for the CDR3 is TGTGCCAGCAGCTTGGGACAGGGAGGTTACGAGCAGTACTTC.

CDR3 DNA: TGTGCCAGCAGCGGGTCGGTGGTCGAGTACTTC. Translating it yields CASSGSVVEYF. The rearrangement links TRBV11-2 to TRBJ2-7; D unresolved. Germline V gene sequence: CDR1 SGHAT, CDR2 FQNNGV. The CDR3 has 11 residues. The V and J ends lost 5 bases and 11 bases respectively, with 13 bases between them.

The CDR3 loop reads CASRWSALSTNEKLFF. The CDR3 DNA reads as TGCGCCAGCAGATGGTCCGCACTATCAACTAATGAAAAACTGTTTTTT. The chain uses TRBV4-3 and TRBJ1-4; D gene unclear. This CDR3 spans 16 amino acids. Germline V gene sequence: CDR1 LGHNA, CDR2 YSLEER. Trimming cost V 6 bases and J 0 bases, with 14 bases left between them.

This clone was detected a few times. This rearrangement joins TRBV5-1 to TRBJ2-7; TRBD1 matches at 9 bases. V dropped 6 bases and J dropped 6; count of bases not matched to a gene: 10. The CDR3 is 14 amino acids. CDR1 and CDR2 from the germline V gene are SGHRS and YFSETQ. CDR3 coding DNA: TGCGCCAGCAAGCAACAGGGGGCGACGGGCGAGCAGTACTTC. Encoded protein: CASKQQGATGEQYF.

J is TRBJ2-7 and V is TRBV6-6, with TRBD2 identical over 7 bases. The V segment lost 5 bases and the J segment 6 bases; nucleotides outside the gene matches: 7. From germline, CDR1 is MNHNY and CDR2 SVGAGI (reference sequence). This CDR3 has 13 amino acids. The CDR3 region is CASSPGLLLEQYF. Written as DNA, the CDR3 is TGTGCCAGCAGTCCGGGACTACTCCTCGAGCAGTACTTC.

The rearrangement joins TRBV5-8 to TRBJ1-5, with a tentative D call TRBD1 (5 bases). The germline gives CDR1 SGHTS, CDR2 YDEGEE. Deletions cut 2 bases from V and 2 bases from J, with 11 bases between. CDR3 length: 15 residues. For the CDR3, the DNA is TGTGCCAGCAGCTTCGGCCGGGGCCGCAATCAGCCCCAGCATTTT. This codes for CASSFGRGRNQPQHF.

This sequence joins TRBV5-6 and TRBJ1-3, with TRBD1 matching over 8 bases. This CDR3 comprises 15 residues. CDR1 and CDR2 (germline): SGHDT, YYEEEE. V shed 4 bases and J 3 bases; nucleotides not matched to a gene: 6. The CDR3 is CASSLQGGNGNTIYF. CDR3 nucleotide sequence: TGTGCCAGCAGCCTACAGGGGGGCAATGGAAACACCATATATTTT. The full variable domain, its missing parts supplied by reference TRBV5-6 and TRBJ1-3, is DAGVTQSPTHLIKTRGQQVTLRCSPKSGHDTVSWYQQALGQGPQFIFQYYEEEERQRGNFPDRFSGHQFPNYSSELNVNALLLGDSALYLCASSLQGGNGNTIYFGEGSWLTVV.

This CDR3 reads CASRPRDFAYEQYF. The CDR3 coding sequence is TGTGCCAGCAGGCCTCGGGACTTCGCCTACGAGCAGTACTTC. V gene TRBV7-2 combines with J gene TRBJ2-7; D possibly corresponds to TRBD2 (6 bases). Deletions cut 6 bases from V and 2 bases from J, with 14 bases between. Germline CDR1 SGHTA, CDR2 FQGNSA. The CDR3 consists of 14 residues.

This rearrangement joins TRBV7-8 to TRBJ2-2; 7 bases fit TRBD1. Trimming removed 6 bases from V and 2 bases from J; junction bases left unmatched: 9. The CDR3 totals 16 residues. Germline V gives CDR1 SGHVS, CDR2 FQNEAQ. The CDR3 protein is CASSEGGRLNTGELFF. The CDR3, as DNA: TGTGCCAGCAGTGAAGGGGGCAGATTAAACACCGGGGAGCTGTTTTTT.

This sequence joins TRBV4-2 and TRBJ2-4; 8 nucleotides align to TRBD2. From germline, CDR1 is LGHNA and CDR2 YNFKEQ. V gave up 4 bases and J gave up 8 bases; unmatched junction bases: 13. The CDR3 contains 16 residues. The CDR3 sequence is CASSPTGLGVPDIQYF. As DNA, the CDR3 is TGTGCCAGCAGCCCAACGGGACTAGGGGTCCCGGACATTCAGTACTTC.

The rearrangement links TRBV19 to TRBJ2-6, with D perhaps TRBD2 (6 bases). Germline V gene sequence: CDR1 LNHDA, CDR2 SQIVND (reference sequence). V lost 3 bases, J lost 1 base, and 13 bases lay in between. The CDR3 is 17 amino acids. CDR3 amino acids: CASSMGGEQSGANVLTF. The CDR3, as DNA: TGTGCCAGTAGTATGGGGGGTGAGCAGTCTGGGGCCAACGTCCTGACTTTC.

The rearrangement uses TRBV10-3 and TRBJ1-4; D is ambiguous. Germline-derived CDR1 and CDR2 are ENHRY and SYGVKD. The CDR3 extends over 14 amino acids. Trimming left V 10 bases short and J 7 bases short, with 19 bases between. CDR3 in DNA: TGTGCCACCAGATCCGCCGGCTTAAGTGAAAAACTGTTTTTT. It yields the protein CATRSAGLSEKLFF.

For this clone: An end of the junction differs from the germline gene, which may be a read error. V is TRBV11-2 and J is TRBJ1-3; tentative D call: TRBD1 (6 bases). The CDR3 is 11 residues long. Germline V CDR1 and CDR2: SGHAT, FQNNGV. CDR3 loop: CASSYGRDTHF. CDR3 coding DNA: TGTGCCAGCAGCTACGGCCGGGACACACATTTT.

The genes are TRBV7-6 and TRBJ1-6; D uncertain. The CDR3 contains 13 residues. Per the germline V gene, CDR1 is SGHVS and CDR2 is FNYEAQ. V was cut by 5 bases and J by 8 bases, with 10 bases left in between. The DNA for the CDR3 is TGTGCCAGCAGCCTACTGGACGATTCACCCCTCCACTTT. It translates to CASSLLDDSPLHF.

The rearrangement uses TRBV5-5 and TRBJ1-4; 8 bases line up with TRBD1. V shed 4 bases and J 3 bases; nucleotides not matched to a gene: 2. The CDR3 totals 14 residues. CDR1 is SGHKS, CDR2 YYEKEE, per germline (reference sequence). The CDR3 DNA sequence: TGTGCCAGCAGCCTGGGACAGGCTAATGAAAAACTGTTTTTT. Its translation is CASSLGQANEKLFF.

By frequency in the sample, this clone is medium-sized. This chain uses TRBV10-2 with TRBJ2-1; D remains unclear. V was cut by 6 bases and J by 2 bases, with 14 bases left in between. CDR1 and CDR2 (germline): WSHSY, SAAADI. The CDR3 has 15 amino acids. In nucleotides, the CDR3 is TGCGCCAGCAGGATTATCGAAGGCGCCTACAATGAGCAGTTCTTC. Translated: CASRIIEGAYNEQFF.

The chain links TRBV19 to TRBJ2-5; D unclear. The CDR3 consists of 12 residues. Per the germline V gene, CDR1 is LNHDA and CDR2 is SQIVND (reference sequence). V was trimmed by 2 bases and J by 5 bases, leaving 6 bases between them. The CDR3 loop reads CASSILGETQYF. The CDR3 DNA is TGTGCCAGTAGTATACTGGGGGAGACCCAGTACTTC.

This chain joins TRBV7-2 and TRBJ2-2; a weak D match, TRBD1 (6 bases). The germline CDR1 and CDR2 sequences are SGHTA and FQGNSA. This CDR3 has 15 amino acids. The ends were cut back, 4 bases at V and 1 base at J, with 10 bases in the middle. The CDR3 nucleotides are TGTGCCAGCAGCTCTACAGGGTTGAACACCGGGGAGCTGTTTTTT. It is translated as CASSSTGLNTGELFF. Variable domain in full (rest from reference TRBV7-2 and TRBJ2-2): GAGVSQSPSNKVTEKGKDVELRCDPISGHTALYWYRQSLGQGLEFLIYFQGNSAPDKSGLPSDRFSAERTGGSVSTLTIQRTQQEDSAVYLCASSSTGLNTGELFFGEGSRLTVL.

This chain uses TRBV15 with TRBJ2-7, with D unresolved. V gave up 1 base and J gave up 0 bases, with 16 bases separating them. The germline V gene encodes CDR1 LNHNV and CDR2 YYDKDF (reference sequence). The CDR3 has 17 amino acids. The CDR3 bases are TGTGCCACCAGCAGAGTCCCCTTAGATATTAGCTCCTACGAGCAGTACTTC. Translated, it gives CATSRVPLDISSYEQYF.

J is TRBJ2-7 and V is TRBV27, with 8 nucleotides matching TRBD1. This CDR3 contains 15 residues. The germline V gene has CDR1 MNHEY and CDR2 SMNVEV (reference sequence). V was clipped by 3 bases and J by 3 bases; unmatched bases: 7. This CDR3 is CASSFLDRGFYEQYF. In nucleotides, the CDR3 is TGTGCCAGCAGTTTTCTCGACAGGGGTTTCTACGAGCAGTACTTC.

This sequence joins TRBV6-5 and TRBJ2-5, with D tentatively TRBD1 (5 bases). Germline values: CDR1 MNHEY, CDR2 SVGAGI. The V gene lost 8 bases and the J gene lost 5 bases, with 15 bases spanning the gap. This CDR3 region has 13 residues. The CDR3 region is CASRVGQWETQYF. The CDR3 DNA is TGTGCCAGCCGGGTGGGGCAGTGGGAGACCCAGTACTTC.

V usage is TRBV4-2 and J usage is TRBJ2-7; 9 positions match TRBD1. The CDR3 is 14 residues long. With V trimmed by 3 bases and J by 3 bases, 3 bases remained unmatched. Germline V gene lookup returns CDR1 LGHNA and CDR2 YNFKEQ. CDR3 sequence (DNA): TGTGCCAGCAGCCAGGACAGGGGAGGCTACGAGCAGTACTTC. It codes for CASSQDRGGYEQYF.

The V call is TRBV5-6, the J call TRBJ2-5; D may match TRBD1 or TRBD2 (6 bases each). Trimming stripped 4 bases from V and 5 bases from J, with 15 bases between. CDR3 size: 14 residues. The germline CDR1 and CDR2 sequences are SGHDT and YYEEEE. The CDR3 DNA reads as TGTGCCAGCAGCGGAGGGGGGTTCCGGGAGACCCAGTACTTC. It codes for CASSGGGFRETQYF. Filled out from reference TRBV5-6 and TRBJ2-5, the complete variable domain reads DAGVTQSPTHLIKTRGQQVTLRCSPKSGHDTVSWYQQALGQGPQFIFQYYEEEERQRGNFPDRFSGHQFPNYSSELNVNALLLGDSALYLCASSGGGFRETQYFGPGTRLLVL.

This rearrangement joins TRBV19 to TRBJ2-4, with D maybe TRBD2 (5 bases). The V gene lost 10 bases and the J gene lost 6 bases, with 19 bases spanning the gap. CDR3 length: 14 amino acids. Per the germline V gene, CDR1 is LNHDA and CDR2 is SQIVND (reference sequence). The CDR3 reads CATSNSEVGNIQYF. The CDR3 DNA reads TGTGCCACCTCGAACTCGGAGGTGGGAAACATTCAGTACTTC.

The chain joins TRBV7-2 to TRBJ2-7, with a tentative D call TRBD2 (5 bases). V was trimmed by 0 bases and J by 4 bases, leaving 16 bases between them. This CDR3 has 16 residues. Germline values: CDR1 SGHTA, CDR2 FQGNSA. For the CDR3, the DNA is TGTGCCAGCAGCTTAGCGGTGGCGGGCACTATTTACGAGCAGTACTTC. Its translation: CASSLAVAGTIYEQYF.

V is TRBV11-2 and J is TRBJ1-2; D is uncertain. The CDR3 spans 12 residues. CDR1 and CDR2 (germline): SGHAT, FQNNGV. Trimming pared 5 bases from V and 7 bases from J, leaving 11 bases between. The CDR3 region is CASSLRHSGYTF. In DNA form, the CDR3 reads TGTGCCAGCAGCCTCCGACATTCTGGCTACACCTTC.

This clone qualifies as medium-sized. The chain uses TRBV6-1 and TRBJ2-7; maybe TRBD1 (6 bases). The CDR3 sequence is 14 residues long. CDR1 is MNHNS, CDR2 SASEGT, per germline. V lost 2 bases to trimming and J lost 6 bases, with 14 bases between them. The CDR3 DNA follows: TGTGCCAGCAGTGAACAGGGACAAGCTATCGAGCAGTACTTC. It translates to CASSEQGQAIEQYF.